This T cell receptor beta chain is from a study of blood T cell repertoires in COVID-19. Study as a whole: COVID-19 samples, acute and convalescent, were from the United States, Italy and Spain.

Germline V CDR1 and CDR2: MNHEY, SVGAGI. CDR3 length: 16 residues. Trimming took 0 bases from V and 6 from J, leaving 18 bases between them. Authors' methods: Amplified reference gene primers provided the basis for estimating nucleated cell counts. Data came from immunoSEQ multiplex PCR; TCRdb stores just in-frame clones and leaves some out. V and J calls and clone size are those listed in that table; D and trimming were worked out from the DNA. The profile shows tens of thousands of clones, roughly three quarters of them singletons. The TCR was taken from a man in his 70s with COVID-19, enrolled during active disease. The sample was peripheral blood. The rearrangement joins TRBV6-5 to TRBJ2-7; maybe TRBD2 (5 bases). The CDR3 nucleotides read TGTGCCAGCAGTTACTCTACCAGGTCCAAAGGAGGCGAGCAGTACTTC. Its protein is CASSYSTRSKGGEQYF.